This T cell receptor beta chain was sequenced during a study of blood T cells in healthy people across ages. Together with a sample-barcoded 5' primer, a J-beta primer mix was included in a second PCR lasting about 6 to 11 cycles. With 12 random nucleotides, a template-switch adaptor tagged each individual cDNA molecule. TCRdb re-called the 5' RACE reads through MiXCR, storing one row per CDR3 protein. The data show roughly 1.9 million distinct CDR3 sequences, with more than 35% seen just once and 20% to 25% held by the top ten. A word on this clonotype: Its target is not known. One junction end disagrees with the germline gene, perhaps due to a read error.

The donors, all healthy, were Caucasians living in Russia, aged about 6 to 95. The authors drew roughly 9.8 milliliters of peripheral blood from each donor. Findings of the study overall: When set beside aged donors, long-lived donors presented more naive CD4+ cells and higher diversity.

This CDR3 comprises 13 residues. This TCR derives from a human donor in good health. The sequencing input was blood. The chain carries TRBV12-3 or TRBV12-4 and TRBJ1-1, with no clear D. Here the CDR3 DNA reads TGTGCCAGCAGTGCCCGGATGAACACTGAAACTTTCTTT. Residues: CASSARMNTETFF.